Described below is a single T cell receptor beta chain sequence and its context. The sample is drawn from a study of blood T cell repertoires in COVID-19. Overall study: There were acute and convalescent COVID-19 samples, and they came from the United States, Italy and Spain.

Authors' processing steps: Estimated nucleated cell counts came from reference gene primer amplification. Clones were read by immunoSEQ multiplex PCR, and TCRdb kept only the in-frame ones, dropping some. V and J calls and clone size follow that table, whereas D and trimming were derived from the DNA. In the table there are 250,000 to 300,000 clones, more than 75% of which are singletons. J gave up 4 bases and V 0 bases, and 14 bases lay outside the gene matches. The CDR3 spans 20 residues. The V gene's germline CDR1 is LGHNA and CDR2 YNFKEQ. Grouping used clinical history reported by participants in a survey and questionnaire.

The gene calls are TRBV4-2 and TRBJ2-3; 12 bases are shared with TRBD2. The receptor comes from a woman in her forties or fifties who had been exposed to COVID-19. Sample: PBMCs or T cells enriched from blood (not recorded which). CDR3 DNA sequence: TGTGCCAGCAGCCAAGATCTAGGTTCGGCTAGCGGGGGGGCCCCAGATACGCAGTATTTT. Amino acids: CASSQDLGSASGGAPDTQYF.